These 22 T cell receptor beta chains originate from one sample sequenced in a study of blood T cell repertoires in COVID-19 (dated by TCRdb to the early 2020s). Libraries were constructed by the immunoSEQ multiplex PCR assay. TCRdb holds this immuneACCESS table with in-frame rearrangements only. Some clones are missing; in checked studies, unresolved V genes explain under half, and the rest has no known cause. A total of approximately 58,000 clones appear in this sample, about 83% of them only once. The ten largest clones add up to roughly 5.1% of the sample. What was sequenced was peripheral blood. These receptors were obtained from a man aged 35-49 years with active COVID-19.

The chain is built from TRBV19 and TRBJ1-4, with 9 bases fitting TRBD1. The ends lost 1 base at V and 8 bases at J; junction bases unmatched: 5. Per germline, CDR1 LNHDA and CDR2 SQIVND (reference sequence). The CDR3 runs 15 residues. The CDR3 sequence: CASSIVTGGDEKLFF. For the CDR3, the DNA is TGTGCCAGTAGTATAGTAACAGGGGGCGACGAAAAACTGTTTTTT.

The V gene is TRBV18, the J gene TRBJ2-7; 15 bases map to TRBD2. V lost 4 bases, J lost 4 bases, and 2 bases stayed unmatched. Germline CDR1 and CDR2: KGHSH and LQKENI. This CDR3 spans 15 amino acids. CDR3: CASSLGLAGGYEQYF. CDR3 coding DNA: TGTGCCAGCTCACTGGGACTAGCGGGGGGTTACGAGCAGTACTTC.

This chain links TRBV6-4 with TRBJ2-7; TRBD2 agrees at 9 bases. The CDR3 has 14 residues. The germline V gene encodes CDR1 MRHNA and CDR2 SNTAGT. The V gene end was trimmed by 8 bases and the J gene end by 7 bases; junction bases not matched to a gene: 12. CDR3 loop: CASGTGTSSGEQYF. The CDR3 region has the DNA TGTGCCAGCGGAACCGGGACTAGCTCGGGAGAGCAGTACTTC.

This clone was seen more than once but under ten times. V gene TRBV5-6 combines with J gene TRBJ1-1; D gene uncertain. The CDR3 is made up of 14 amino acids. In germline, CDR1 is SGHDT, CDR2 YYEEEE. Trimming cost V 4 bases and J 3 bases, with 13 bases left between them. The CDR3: CASSPQIYDTEAFF. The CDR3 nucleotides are TGTGCCAGCAGCCCTCAGATTTACGACACTGAAGCTTTCTTT.

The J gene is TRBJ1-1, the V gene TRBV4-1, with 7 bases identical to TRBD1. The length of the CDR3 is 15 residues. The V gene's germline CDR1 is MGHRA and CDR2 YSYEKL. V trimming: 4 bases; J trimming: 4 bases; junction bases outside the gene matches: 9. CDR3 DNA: TGCGCCAGCAGCCCGGTTGAGGGGGCGGGCACTGAAGCTTTCTTT. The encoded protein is CASSPVEGAGTEAFF.

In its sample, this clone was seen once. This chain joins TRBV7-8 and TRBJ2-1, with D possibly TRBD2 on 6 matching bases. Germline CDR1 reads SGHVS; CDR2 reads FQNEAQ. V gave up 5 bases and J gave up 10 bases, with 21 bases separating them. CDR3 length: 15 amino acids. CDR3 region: CASSQLLGGRDEQFF. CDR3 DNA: TGTGCCAGCAGCCAACTGTTGGGAGGTAGGGACGAGCAGTTCTTC.

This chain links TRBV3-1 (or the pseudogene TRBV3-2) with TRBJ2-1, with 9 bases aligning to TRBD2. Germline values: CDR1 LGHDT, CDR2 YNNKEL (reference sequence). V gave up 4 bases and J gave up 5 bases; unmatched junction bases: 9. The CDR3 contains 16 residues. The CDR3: CASSRTVAGAHNEQFF. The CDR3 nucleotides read TGTGCCAGCAGCCGGACGGTAGCGGGAGCCCACAATGAGCAGTTCTTC.

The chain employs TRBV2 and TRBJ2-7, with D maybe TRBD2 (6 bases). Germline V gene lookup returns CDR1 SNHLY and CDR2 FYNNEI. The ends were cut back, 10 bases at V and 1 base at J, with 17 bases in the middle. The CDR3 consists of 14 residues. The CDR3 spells CAISRDFSSYEQYF. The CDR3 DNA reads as TGTGCCATTAGCCGGGACTTTTCTTCCTACGAGCAGTACTTC.

CDR3 sequence (DNA): TGCGCCAGCAGCCTGGGCGGGGTACAAGAGACCCAGTACTTC. This gives the protein CASSLGGVQETQYF. V is TRBV5-1 and J is TRBJ2-5; tentative D call: TRBD2 (6 bases). Between the trimmed V and J ends, which lost 4 bases and 2 bases, there was a span of 12 bases. CDR1 and CDR2 from the germline V gene are SGHRS and YFSETQ. This CDR3 has 14 amino acids.

CDR3 in DNA: TGTGCCAGCTCACCCTTCGGGGGTCCCTACGAGCAGTACTTC. It codes for CASSPFGGPYEQYF. The V call is TRBV18, the J call TRBJ2-7, with D possibly matching TRBD2 (6 bases). In germline, CDR1 is KGHSH, CDR2 LQKENI. This CDR3 contains 14 residues. V lost 3 bases and J 2 bases, leaving 11 bases between the germline ends.

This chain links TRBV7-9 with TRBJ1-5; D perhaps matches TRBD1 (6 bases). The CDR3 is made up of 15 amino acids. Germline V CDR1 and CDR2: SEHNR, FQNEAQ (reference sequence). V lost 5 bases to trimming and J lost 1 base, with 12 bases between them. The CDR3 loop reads CASSPAGVSNQPQHF. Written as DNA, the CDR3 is TGTGCCAGCAGCCCGGCAGGGGTAAGCAATCAGCCCCAGCATTTT.

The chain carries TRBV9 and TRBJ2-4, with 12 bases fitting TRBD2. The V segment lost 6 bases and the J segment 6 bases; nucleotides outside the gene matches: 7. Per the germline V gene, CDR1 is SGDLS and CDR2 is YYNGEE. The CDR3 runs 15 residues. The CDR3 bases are TGTGCCAGCAATAGGACTAGCGGGACGGGAAACATTCAGTACTTC. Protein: CASNRTSGTGNIQYF. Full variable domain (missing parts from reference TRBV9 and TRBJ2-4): DSGVTQTPKHLITATGQRVTLRCSPRSGDLSVYWYQQSLDQGLQFLIQYYNGEERAKGNILERFSAQQFPDLHSELNLSSLELGDSALYFCASNRTSGTGNIQYFGAGTRLSVL.

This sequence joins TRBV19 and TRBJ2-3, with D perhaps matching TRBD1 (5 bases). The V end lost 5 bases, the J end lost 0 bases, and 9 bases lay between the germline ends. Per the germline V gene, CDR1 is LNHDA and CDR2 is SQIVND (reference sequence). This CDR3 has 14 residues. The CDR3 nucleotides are TGTGCCAGTAGTCGACAGCAAAGCACAGATACGCAGTATTTT. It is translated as CASSRQQSTDTQYF.

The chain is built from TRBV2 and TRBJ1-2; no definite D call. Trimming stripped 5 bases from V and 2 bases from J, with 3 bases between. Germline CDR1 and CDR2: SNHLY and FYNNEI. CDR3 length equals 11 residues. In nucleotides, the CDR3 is TGTGCCAGCAGTTCAAACTATGGCTACACCTTC. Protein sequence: CASSSNYGYTF.

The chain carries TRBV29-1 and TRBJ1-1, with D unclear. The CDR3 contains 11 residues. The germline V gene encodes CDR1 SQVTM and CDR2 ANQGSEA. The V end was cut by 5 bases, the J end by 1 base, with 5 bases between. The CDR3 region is CSVSRNTEAFF. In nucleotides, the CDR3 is TGCAGCGTTTCCAGGAACACTGAAGCTTTCTTT.

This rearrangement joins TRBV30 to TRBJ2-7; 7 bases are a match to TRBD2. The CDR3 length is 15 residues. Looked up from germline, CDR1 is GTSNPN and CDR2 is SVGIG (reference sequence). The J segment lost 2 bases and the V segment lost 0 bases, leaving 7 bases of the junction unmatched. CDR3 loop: CAWSVRLSGTYEQYF. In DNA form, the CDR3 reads TGTGCCTGGAGTGTACGTCTGAGCGGGACCTACGAGCAGTACTTC.

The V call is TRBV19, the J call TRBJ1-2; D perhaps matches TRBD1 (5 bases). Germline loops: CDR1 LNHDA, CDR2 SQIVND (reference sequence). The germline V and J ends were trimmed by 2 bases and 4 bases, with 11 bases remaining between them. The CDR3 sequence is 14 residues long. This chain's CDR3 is CASSISRAIYGYTF. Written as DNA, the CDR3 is TGTGCCAGTAGTATAAGCAGGGCCATCTATGGCTACACCTTC. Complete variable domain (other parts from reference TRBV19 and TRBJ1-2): DGGITQSPKYLFRKEGQNVTLSCEQNLNHDAMYWYRQDPGQGLRLIYYSQIVNDFQKGDIAEGYSVSREKKESFPLTVTSAQKNPTAFYLCASSISRAIYGYTFGSGTRLTVV.

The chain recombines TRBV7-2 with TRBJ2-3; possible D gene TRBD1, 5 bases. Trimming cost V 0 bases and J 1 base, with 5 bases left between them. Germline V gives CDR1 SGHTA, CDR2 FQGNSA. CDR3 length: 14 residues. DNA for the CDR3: TGTGCCAGCAGCTTAGCCAGGGGCACAGATACGCAGTATTTT. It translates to CASSLARGTDTQYF.

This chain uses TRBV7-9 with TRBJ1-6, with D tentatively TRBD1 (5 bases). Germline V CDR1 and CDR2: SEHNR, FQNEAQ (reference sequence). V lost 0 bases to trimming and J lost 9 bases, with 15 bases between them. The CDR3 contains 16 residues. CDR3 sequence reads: CASSLATGPEGSPLHF. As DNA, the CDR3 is TGTGCCAGCAGCTTAGCGACGGGACCGGAGGGTTCACCCCTCCACTTT.

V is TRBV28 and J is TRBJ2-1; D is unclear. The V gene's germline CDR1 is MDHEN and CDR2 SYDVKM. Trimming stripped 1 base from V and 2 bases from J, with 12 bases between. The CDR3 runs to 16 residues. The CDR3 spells CASSLSPSDTYNEQFF. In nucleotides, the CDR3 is TGTGCCAGCAGTTTATCCCCCAGCGATACCTACAATGAGCAGTTCTTC.

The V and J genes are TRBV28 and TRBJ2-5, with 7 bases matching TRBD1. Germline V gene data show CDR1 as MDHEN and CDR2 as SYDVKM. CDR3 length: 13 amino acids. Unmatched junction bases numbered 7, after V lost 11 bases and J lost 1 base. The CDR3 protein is CACLGTVQETQYF. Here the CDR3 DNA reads TGTGCCTGTTTGGGGACAGTCCAAGAGACCCAGTACTTC.

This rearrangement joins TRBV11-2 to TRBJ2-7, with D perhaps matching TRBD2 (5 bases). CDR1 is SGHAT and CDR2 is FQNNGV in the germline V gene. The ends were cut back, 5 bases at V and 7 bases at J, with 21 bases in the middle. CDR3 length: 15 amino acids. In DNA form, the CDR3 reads TGTGCCAGCAGCGAAGTATGGAGGTCCCGCGGGGAGCAGTACTTC. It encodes CASSEVWRSRGEQYF.